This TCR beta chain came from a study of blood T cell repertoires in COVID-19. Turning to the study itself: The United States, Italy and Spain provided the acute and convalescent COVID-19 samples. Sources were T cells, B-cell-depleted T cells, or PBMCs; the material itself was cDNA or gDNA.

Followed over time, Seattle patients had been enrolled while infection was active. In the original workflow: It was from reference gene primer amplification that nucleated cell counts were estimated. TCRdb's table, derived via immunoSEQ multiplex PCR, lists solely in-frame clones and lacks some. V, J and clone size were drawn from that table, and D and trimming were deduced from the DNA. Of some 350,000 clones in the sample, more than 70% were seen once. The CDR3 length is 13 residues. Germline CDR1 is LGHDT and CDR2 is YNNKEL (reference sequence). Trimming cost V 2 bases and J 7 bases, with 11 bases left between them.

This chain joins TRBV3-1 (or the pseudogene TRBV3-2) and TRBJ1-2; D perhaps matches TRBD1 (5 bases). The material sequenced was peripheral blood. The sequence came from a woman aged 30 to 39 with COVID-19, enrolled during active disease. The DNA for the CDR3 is TGTGCCAGCAGCCAATACAGCGGGGGTGGCTACACCTTC. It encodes CASSQYSGGGYTF.